This entry lists 23 T cell receptor beta chains sequenced from one sample in a study of blood T cell repertoires in COVID-19 (dated by TCRdb to 2018 to 2020). Libraries were built with the immunoSEQ multiplex PCR assay. Held by TCRdb, this immuneACCESS table contains in-frame sequences only and omits some clones. Under half of the omission traces to an unresolved V gene where checked; the cause of the rest is unknown. This sample gives some 350,000 clones in total; about 90% of them show up just once. Clones ranked in the top ten supply less than 3.5% of the sample. The sequencing input was peripheral blood. Receptors were obtained from a woman between 25 and 40 years old with COVID-19, enrolled during active disease.

The rearrangement links TRBV6-5 to TRBJ1-6; 8 positions agree with TRBD1. Germline trimming cut 8 bases from V and 9 bases from J; bases unmatched to any gene: 6. The CDR3 loop spans 13 amino acids. Per germline, CDR1 MNHEY and CDR2 SVGAGI. CDR3 bases: TGTGCCAGCGCTGGACAGGGTAGTTCACCCCTCCACTTT. Residues: CASAGQGSSPLHF.

The chain combines TRBV30 with TRBJ2-1, with 7 positions matching TRBD2. V lost 3 bases, J lost 2 bases, and 7 bases stayed unmatched. Looked up from germline, CDR1 is GTSNPN and CDR2 is SVGIG (reference sequence). This CDR3 contains 15 residues. CDR3 residues: CAWRALGGAYNEQFF. The CDR3 coding sequence is TGTGCCTGGAGGGCCCTGGGAGGGGCCTACAATGAGCAGTTCTTC.

This chain joins TRBV19 and TRBJ1-2; 8 positions agree with TRBD1. After removal of 5 bases from V and 4 bases from J, the junction contained 6 bases not matched to a gene. Germline loops: CDR1 LNHDA, CDR2 SQIVND (reference sequence). The CDR3 sequence is 14 residues long. The CDR3 DNA follows: TGTGCCAGTAGTGGACAGGGAGGGCTCTATGGCTACACCTTC. It specifies CASSGQGGLYGYTF.

J is TRBJ1-2 and V is TRBV4-3; D not resolved. The CDR3 extends over 14 amino acids. Trimming shortened V by 4 bases and J by 4 bases, and 13 bases separated the two germline ends. Germline CDR1 and CDR2: LGHNA and YSLEER. The CDR3 sequence: CASSLYGRSYGYTF. The CDR3 DNA reads as TGCGCCAGCAGCCTGTATGGCAGAAGCTATGGCTACACCTTC.

This clone occurred once. The V and J genes are TRBV6-2 or TRBV6-3 and TRBJ1-2; D may be TRBD1 (6 bases). V was clipped by 4 bases and J by 5 bases, with 14 bases between them. From germline, CDR1 is MNHEY and CDR2 SVGEGT. CDR3 length: 14 amino acids. CDR3 loop: CASSSAGQLYGYTF. In DNA form, the CDR3 reads TGTGCCAGCAGTTCCGCCGGACAGCTTTATGGCTACACCTTC.

This sequence joins TRBV12-5 and TRBJ2-1, with 13 nucleotides matching TRBD2. V gave up 6 bases and J gave up 9 bases; unmatched junction bases: 8. Germline CDR1 LGHNT, CDR2 FRNRAP. This CDR3 has 15 amino acids. CDR3 in DNA: TGTGCTAGTGGACCAGGACTAGCGGGAGCAGGTGAGCAGTTCTTC. It specifies CASGPGLAGAGEQFF. Supplemented by reference TRBV12-5 and TRBJ2-1, the full variable domain reads DARVTQTPRHKVTEMGQEVTMRCQPILGHNTVFWYRQTMMQGLELLAYFRNRAPLDDSGMPKDRFSAEMPDATLATLKIQPSEPRDSAVYFCASGPGLAGAGEQFFGPGTRLTVL.

V and J are TRBV2 and TRBJ2-7, with TRBD1 matching 8 bases. V dropped 1 base and J dropped 8; count of bases not matched to a gene: 1. The CDR3 extends over 12 amino acids. Germline V CDR1 and CDR2: SNHLY, FYNNEI. CDR3 loop: CASSEGTGQQYV. The DNA of the CDR3 is TGTGCCAGCAGTGAAGGGACAGGGCAGCAGTACGTC.

V is TRBV6-5 and J is TRBJ2-7, with 9 bases aligning to TRBD1. Germline CDR1 MNHEY, CDR2 SVGAGI. After removal of 5 bases from V and 1 base from J, the junction contained 3 bases not matched to a gene. CDR3 length: 14 residues. The CDR3 nucleotides are TGTGCCAGCAGTAGGGACAGGGTTTCCTACGAGCAGTACTTC. As protein: CASSRDRVSYEQYF.

This clone was counted between two and nine times. This chain connects TRBV6-5 to TRBJ2-1; 8 bases match TRBD2. V gave up 5 bases and J gave up 14 bases; unmatched junction bases: 11. This CDR3 has 13 residues. The germline CDR1 and CDR2 sequences are MNHEY and SVGAGI. For the CDR3, the DNA is TGTGCCAGCAGTCTGGGGCTAGCGGGTTTTAAGTTCTTC. Translation gives CASSLGLAGFKFF.

The chain is built from TRBV5-8 and TRBJ2-1; a possible D gene is TRBD2 (6 bases). There are 13 residues in the CDR3. CDR1 is SGHTS and CDR2 is YDEGEE in the germline V gene. Trimming removed 4 bases from V and 13 bases from J, with 18 bases in between. The CDR3 region has the DNA TGTGCCAGCAGCCAGGACCCACTAGCAACTCAGTTCTTC. Its protein is CASSQDPLATQFF.

The chain links TRBV10-3 to TRBJ2-3, with 9 bases that match TRBD2. Losses at the gene ends were 6 bases for V and 0 bases for J; bases not matched to a gene: 7. This CDR3 is 16 amino acids long. Germline lookup yields CDR1 ENHRY and CDR2 SYGVKD. CDR3 in amino acids: CAIRDQRGDSTDTQYF. The CDR3 DNA sequence: TGTGCCATCAGAGACCAGCGGGGGGATAGCACAGATACGCAGTATTTT.

The rearrangement joins TRBV7-2 to TRBJ2-1; 9 nucleotides align to TRBD2. The V gene end was trimmed by 4 bases and the J gene end by 8 bases; junction bases not matched to a gene: 9. Germline V gene data show CDR1 as SGHTA and CDR2 as FQGNSA. The CDR3 is made up of 15 amino acids. CDR3 nucleotide sequence: TGTGCCAGCAGCTACAGGGCGGGGGGGCCGGATGAGCAGTTCTTC. Protein sequence: CASSYRAGGPDEQFF.

The V and J genes are TRBV7-8 and TRBJ2-1; 12 bases fit TRBD1. J gave up 4 bases and V 5 bases, and 6 bases lay outside the gene matches. This CDR3 is 16 amino acids long. Germline-derived CDR1 and CDR2 are SGHVS and FQNEAQ. CDR3 nucleotide sequence: TGTGCCAGCAGCCCTCTGGGACAGGGGGCTTACAATGAGCAGTTCTTC. Translation gives CASSPLGQGAYNEQFF.

The rearrangement uses TRBV5-4 and TRBJ2-5; perhaps TRBD2 as D (5 bases). The CDR3 contains 15 residues. CDR1 and CDR2 from the germline V gene are SGHNT and YYREEE (reference sequence). V gave up 0 bases and J gave up 5 bases, with 14 bases separating them. The CDR3 reads CASSLAGESWETQYF. The DNA of the CDR3 is TGTGCCAGCAGCTTGGCCGGGGAGAGTTGGGAGACCCAGTACTTC.

The chain recombines TRBV28 with TRBJ2-1; TRBD2 is a possible D gene (6 bases). Per the germline V gene, CDR1 is MDHEN and CDR2 is SYDVKM. The CDR3 consists of 15 residues. V lost 6 bases and J lost 4, with 16 bases in between. This CDR3 is CASSLIGSGYNEQFF. The CDR3, as DNA: TGTGCCAGCAGCCTTATCGGTAGCGGTTACAATGAGCAGTTCTTC.

V gene TRBV3-1 (or the pseudogene TRBV3-2) combines with J gene TRBJ2-1; TRBD2 is a possible D gene (5 bases). The CDR3 loop spans 14 amino acids. V lost 3 bases, J lost 9 bases, and 15 bases lay in between. Germline CDR1 is LGHDT and CDR2 is YNNKEL (reference sequence). CDR3 region: CASSHAAGGGEQFF. CDR3 DNA: TGTGCCAGCAGCCATGCGGCCGGAGGTGGTGAGCAGTTCTTC.

The V and J genes are TRBV7-2 and TRBJ2-1, with 14 bases matching TRBD2. The CDR3 extends over 15 amino acids. V lost 5 bases, J lost 7 bases, and 4 bases stayed unmatched. The V gene's germline CDR1 is SGHTA and CDR2 FQGNSA. Here the CDR3 reads CASSRTSGRRNEQFF. CDR3 DNA: TGTGCCAGCAGCCGGACTAGCGGGAGGCGGAATGAGCAGTTCTTC. Filled out from reference TRBV7-2 and TRBJ2-1, the complete variable domain reads GAGVSQSPSNKVTEKGKDVELRCDPISGHTALYWYRQSLGQGLEFLIYFQGNSAPDKSGLPSDRFSAERTGGSVSTLTIQRTQQEDSAVYLCASSRTSGRRNEQFFGPGTRLTVL.

The V gene is TRBV11-2, the J gene TRBJ2-1; possibly TRBD2 for D (5 bases). The CDR3 runs 15 residues. Trimming left V 5 bases short and J 5 bases short, with 16 bases between. CDR1 and CDR2 (germline): SGHAT, FQNNGV. Here the CDR3 reads CASSKRSRTDNEQFF. CDR3 bases: TGTGCCAGCAGCAAAAGGTCCCGGACTGACAATGAGCAGTTCTTC.

V usage is TRBV29-1 and J usage is TRBJ1-1, with 8 bases identical to TRBD1. Trimming removed 1 base from V and 1 base from J; junction bases left unmatched: 14. CDR1 is SQVTM, CDR2 ANQGSEA, per germline. The CDR3 has 18 residues. The DNA of the CDR3 is TGCAGCGTTGAAGGTAGGGGAATGTCCGGGACAGGGAACACTGAAGCTTTCTTT. This encodes CSVEGRGMSGTGNTEAFF.

The chain links TRBV18 to TRBJ2-5; D perhaps matches TRBD1 (5 bases). The ends were cut back, 6 bases at V and 2 bases at J, with 16 bases in the middle. The V gene's germline CDR1 is KGHSH and CDR2 LQKENI. This CDR3 is 15 amino acids long. As DNA, the CDR3 is TGTGCCAGCTCCTCGCCCGCAGGGCCACAAGAGACCCAGTACTTC. Residues: CASSSPAGPQETQYF.

This sequence joins TRBV20-1 and TRBJ1-2, with no clear D. Trimming left V 3 bases short and J 0 bases short, with 23 bases between. The CDR3 has 18 amino acids. Germline CDR1 is DFQATT and CDR2 is SNEGSKA (reference sequence). The CDR3 region is CSASLPWAPRVTNYGYTF. CDR3 DNA sequence: TGCAGTGCTAGTCTCCCCTGGGCACCCCGAGTAACTAACTATGGCTACACCTTC.

V and J are TRBV9 and TRBJ2-2, with D perhaps TRBD1 (5 bases). The CDR3 is 16 amino acids. Trimming left V 4 bases short and J 4 bases short, with 17 bases between. Per the germline V gene, CDR1 is SGDLS and CDR2 is YYNGEE. The CDR3 is CASSSPRAGRTGELFF. CDR3 in DNA: TGTGCCAGCAGCTCTCCCCGAGCAGGGCGCACCGGGGAGCTGTTTTTT. Full variable domain (rest looked up from reference TRBV9 and TRBJ2-2): DSGVTQTPKHLITATGQRVTLRCSPRSGDLSVYWYQQSLDQGLQFLIQYYNGEERAKGNILERFSAQQFPDLHSELNLSSLELGDSALYFCASSSPRAGRTGELFFGEGSRLTVL.

The chain carries TRBV4-1 and TRBJ2-6; D call uncertain. The CDR3 covers 17 residues. V was trimmed by 0 bases and J by 0 bases, leaving 9 bases between them. The germline V gene encodes CDR1 MGHRA and CDR2 YSYEKL. As DNA, the CDR3 is TGCGCCAGCAGCCAAGATCCGCAACTCTCTGGGGCCAACGTCCTGACTTTC. Its translation is CASSQDPQLSGANVLTF.